One sample yielded the 28 T cell receptor beta chains listed below, sequenced in a study of blood T cell repertoires in COVID-19. Sequencing used immunoSEQ multiplex PCR; TCRdb keeps in-frame clones, though not all of them. Of some 250,000 clones listed, more than 75% are singletons. Sequenced input: peripheral blood. These receptors were collected from a middle-aged woman who had recovered from COVID-19.

This sequence joins TRBV6-5 and TRBJ2-2; tentative D call: TRBD1 (6 bases). V lost 7 bases to trimming and J lost 2 bases, with 14 bases between them. This CDR3 is 15 amino acids long. The germline V gene encodes CDR1 MNHEY and CDR2 SVGAGI. The CDR3: CASTGARLNTGELFF. The CDR3 region has the DNA TGTGCCAGCACAGGGGCCCGCCTCAACACCGGGGAGCTGTTTTTT.

The rearrangement links TRBV30 to TRBJ2-1; D is uncertain. The germline V gene has CDR1 GTSNPN and CDR2 SVGIG (reference sequence). V dropped 2 bases and J dropped 2 bases, with 4 bases sitting between them. This CDR3 has 12 amino acids. The CDR3 protein is CAWSQTYNEQFF. The DNA for the CDR3 is TGTGCCTGGAGTCAAACCTACAATGAGCAGTTCTTC.

This rearrangement joins TRBV7-3 to TRBJ1-2; D perhaps matches TRBD1 (6 bases). CDR3 length equals 13 residues. Germline assignment: CDR1 SGHTA and CDR2 FQGTGA. Trimming removed 5 bases from V and 4 bases from J, with 11 bases in between. This chain's CDR3 is CASSPQGAYGYTF. Written as DNA, the CDR3 is TGTGCCAGCAGCCCACAGGGTGCCTATGGCTACACCTTC.

This clone was detected once. The chain has TRBV9 and TRBJ2-2; 11 nucleotides align to TRBD1. V gave up 3 bases and J gave up 5 bases; unmatched junction bases: 3. The length of the CDR3 is 15 residues. Germline CDR1 reads SGDLS; CDR2 reads YYNGEE. Here the CDR3 DNA reads TGTGCCAGCAGCGCCGGGACAGGGGGAACCGGGGAGCTGTTTTTT. Translating gives CASSAGTGGTGELFF.

This chain uses TRBV3-1 (or the pseudogene TRBV3-2) with TRBJ1-5, with D possibly TRBD1 on 5 matching bases. The CDR3 length is 15 residues. The V gene's germline CDR1 is LGHDT and CDR2 YNNKEL (reference sequence). V shed 4 bases and J shed 2 bases, with 12 bases lying between them. The DNA for the CDR3 is TGTGCCAGCAGCCTGGGACTATTAGGCAATCAGCCCCAGCATTTT. It translates to CASSLGLLGNQPQHF.

The chain carries TRBV19 and TRBJ1-5, with D uncertain. CDR3 length: 15 residues. V lost 3 bases and J lost 3, with 12 bases in between. Germline assignment: CDR1 LNHDA and CDR2 SQIVND (reference sequence). The CDR3 DNA reads as TGTGCCAGTAGTATGGGAGGGCAGATCAATCAGCCCCAGCATTTT. Translated, it gives CASSMGGQINQPQHF. Full variable domain (missing parts from reference TRBV19 and TRBJ1-5): DGGITQSPKYLFRKEGQNVTLSCEQNLNHDAMYWYRQDPGQGLRLIYYSQIVNDFQKGDIAEGYSVSREKKESFPLTVTSAQKNPTAFYLCASSMGGQINQPQHFGDGTRLSIL.

V gene TRBV7-2 combines with J gene TRBJ2-1, with 9 positions matching TRBD2. This CDR3 is built from 14 residues. J lost 9 bases, V lost 8 bases, and 11 bases had no gene match. Germline V gene lookup returns CDR1 SGHTA and CDR2 FQGNSA. The CDR3 DNA reads TGTGCCAGCCGGGAGGCGGGAGGGTGGGGTGAGCAGTTCTTC. It is translated as CASREAGGWGEQFF. Variable domain in full (rest from reference TRBV7-2 and TRBJ2-1): GAGVSQSPSNKVTEKGKDVELRCDPISGHTALYWYRQSLGQGLEFLIYFQGNSAPDKSGLPSDRFSAERTGGSVSTLTIQRTQQEDSAVYLCASREAGGWGEQFFGPGTRLTVL.

This rearrangement joins TRBV7-2 to TRBJ2-2; D is ambiguous. With 6 bases removed from V and 3 bases from J, the gap between germline ends came to 11 bases. Germline loops: CDR1 SGHTA, CDR2 FQGNSA. This CDR3 is built from 14 residues. The CDR3 DNA reads TGTGCCAGCAGGGTTCGTCGGGACACCGGGGAGCTGTTTTTT. The encoded protein is CASRVRRDTGELFF.

This chain uses TRBV6-5 with TRBJ1-1; a weak D match, TRBD1 (6 bases). The CDR3 sequence is 16 residues long. Germline V CDR1 and CDR2: MNHEY, SVGAGI. V shed 2 bases and J shed 6 bases, with 19 bases lying between them. The CDR3 loop reads CASSYTDRPVFAEAFF. CDR3 in DNA: TGTGCCAGCAGTTACACAGACAGGCCCGTGTTCGCTGAAGCTTTCTTT.

This CDR3 reads CASSQVQAEQYF. The CDR3 region has the DNA TGTGCCAGCAGCCAAGTCCAAGCGGAGCAGTACTTC. The gene calls are TRBV3-1 (or the pseudogene TRBV3-2) and TRBJ2-7; D remains unclear. V dropped 1 base and J dropped 7 bases, with 8 bases sitting between them. The germline V gene has CDR1 LGHDT and CDR2 YNNKEL (reference sequence). This CDR3 comprises 12 residues.

The CDR3 here is CASSLAGIQNNEQFF. CDR3 in DNA: TGCGCCAGCAGCTTGGCCGGAATACAGAACAATGAGCAGTTCTTC. The J gene is TRBJ2-1, the V gene TRBV5-1; unclear D gene. V lost 0 bases, J lost 5 bases, and 12 bases lay in between. CDR1 is SGHRS and CDR2 is YFSETQ in the germline V gene. This CDR3 spans 15 amino acids.

The chain carries TRBV7-2 and TRBJ2-5; no definite D call. Trimming stripped 3 bases from V and 2 bases from J, with 13 bases between. The CDR3 contains 15 residues. Looked up from germline, CDR1 is SGHTA and CDR2 is FQGNSA. CDR3: CASSFGLAAQETQYF. CDR3 nucleotide sequence: TGTGCCAGCAGCTTTGGGTTGGCGGCTCAAGAGACCCAGTACTTC.

This chain connects TRBV4-1 to TRBJ2-4, with D possibly being TRBD2 (6 bases). The germline V and J ends were trimmed by 3 bases and 2 bases, with 8 bases remaining between them. The germline gives CDR1 MGHRA, CDR2 YSYEKL. The CDR3 covers 14 residues. For the CDR3, the DNA is TGCGCCAGCAGCCAGGGGGGACCCAAAAACATTCAGTACTTC. Translated, it gives CASSQGGPKNIQYF.

This rearrangement joins TRBV9 to TRBJ1-1; the D gene is possibly TRBD1 (5 bases). Germline values: CDR1 SGDLS, CDR2 YYNGEE. This CDR3 has 15 residues. V gave up 0 bases and J gave up 4 bases, with 13 bases separating them. The CDR3 region has the DNA TGTGCCAGCAGCGTAGCTCGGGGGTTTGGCACTGAAGCTTTCTTT. This codes for CASSVARGFGTEAFF.

The rearrangement links TRBV19 to TRBJ1-2; 8 nucleotides align to TRBD1. Trimming removed 0 bases from V and 10 bases from J; junction bases left unmatched: 4. CDR1 LNHDA and CDR2 SQIVND come from the germline V gene (reference sequence). This CDR3 comprises 13 residues. CDR3 sequence (DNA): TGTGCCAGTAGTATAGATGGGCAGGGGGCCTACACCTTC. This encodes CASSIDGQGAYTF.

CDR3 sequence reads: CASSSPPGGQFF. CDR3 coding DNA: TGTGCCAGCTCATCGCCGCCCGGGGGGCAGTTCTTC. The J gene is TRBJ2-1, the V gene TRBV18; D is possibly TRBD2 (6 bases). V shed 5 bases and J shed 12 bases, with 14 bases lying between them. The CDR3 has 12 residues. The germline CDR1 and CDR2 sequences are KGHSH and LQKENI.

This rearrangement joins TRBV27 to TRBJ2-1; D is unresolved. The CDR3 covers 12 residues. V was trimmed by 5 bases and J by 6 bases, leaving 8 bases between them. Germline V gene data show CDR1 as MNHEY and CDR2 as SMNVEV (reference sequence). The CDR3 DNA reads as TGTGCCAGCAGTCCCCTCGGCAATGAGCAGTTCTTC. Encoded protein: CASSPLGNEQFF.

V gene TRBV29-1 combines with J gene TRBJ2-1; 9 bases align to TRBD2. Germline V gene data show CDR1 as SQVTM and CDR2 as ANQGSEA. This CDR3 comprises 14 residues. V lost 6 bases and J lost 7; bases outside the gene matches: 10. The CDR3 DNA is TGCAGCGTCAGTAGCGGGAGTTTGAGGAATGAGCAGTTCTTC. It encodes CSVSSGSLRNEQFF.

V gene TRBV3-1 (or the pseudogene TRBV3-2) combines with J gene TRBJ1-2; the match to TRBD1 covers 11 bases. CDR1 and CDR2 from the germline V gene are LGHDT and YNNKEL (reference sequence). The junction had 13 bases not matched to a gene; V was cut back by 4 bases and J by 6 bases. The CDR3 extends over 17 amino acids. The CDR3 DNA reads TGTGCCAGCAGCCTAGGACAGGGGGCCCCACCCCCCGATGGCTACACCTTC. Its protein product is CASSLGQGAPPPDGYTF.

The gene calls are TRBV4-3 and TRBJ2-5, with 7 bases matching TRBD2. V lost 1 base to trimming and J lost 2 bases; unmatched junction nucleotides: 4. The CDR3 runs to 15 residues. The germline V gene encodes CDR1 LGHNA and CDR2 YSLEER. CDR3 in DNA: TGCGCCAGCAGCCAAGTGGCCGGGAGGCAAGAGACCCAGTACTTC. It specifies CASSQVAGRQETQYF.

The chain has TRBV4-1 and TRBJ1-5; D call uncertain. Germline V gene lookup returns CDR1 MGHRA and CDR2 YSYEKL. V lost 3 bases and J 0 bases, leaving 12 bases between the germline ends. There are 16 residues in the CDR3. The CDR3 protein is CASSQTGLGSNQPQHF. DNA of the CDR3: TGCGCCAGCAGCCAGACCGGACTTGGTAGCAATCAGCCCCAGCATTTT.

This chain connects TRBV27 to TRBJ2-3; TRBD2 aligns across 8 bases. V lost 4 bases and J lost 1; bases outside the gene matches: 22. The CDR3 extends over 21 amino acids. Germline CDR1 MNHEY, CDR2 SMNVEV (reference sequence). Here the CDR3 reads CASSSHRGTGGSGTRTDTQYF. CDR3 sequence (DNA): TGTGCCAGCAGTTCCCACCGGGGCACCGGGGGTAGCGGGACCCGCACAGATACGCAGTATTTT.

This chain joins TRBV19 and TRBJ1-5, with 7 positions matching TRBD1. Trimming cost V 8 bases and J 2 bases; bases outside gene matches: 12. This CDR3 is 16 amino acids long. Germline CDR1 reads LNHDA; CDR2 reads SQIVND (reference sequence). This CDR3 reads CASRPHRGTGNQPQHF. CDR3 DNA sequence: TGTGCCAGTCGACCCCACAGGGGAACGGGCAATCAGCCCCAGCATTTT. The full variable domain, rest sourced from reference TRBV19 and TRBJ1-5, is DGGITQSPKYLFRKEGQNVTLSCEQNLNHDAMYWYRQDPGQGLRLIYYSQIVNDFQKGDIAEGYSVSREKKESFPLTVTSAQKNPTAFYLCASRPHRGTGNQPQHFGDGTRLSIL.

The V call is TRBV30, the J call TRBJ2-1; no firm D call. Trimming stripped 2 bases from V and 5 bases from J, with 19 bases between. The CDR3 runs to 16 residues. The V gene's germline CDR1 is GTSNPN and CDR2 SVGIG (reference sequence). This chain's CDR3 is CAWSPLSLALDNEQFF. DNA of the CDR3: TGTGCCTGGAGTCCCCTCAGCCTGGCGCTAGACAATGAGCAGTTCTTC.

V usage is TRBV27 and J usage is TRBJ1-1; 9 bases are shared with TRBD1. This CDR3 comprises 12 residues. Germline loops: CDR1 MNHEY, CDR2 SMNVEV (reference sequence). J gave up 4 bases and V 8 bases, and 2 bases lay outside the gene matches. CDR3 residues: CASVTGGTEAFF. The DNA for the CDR3 is TGTGCCAGCGTGACAGGGGGCACTGAAGCTTTCTTT.

The chain has TRBV5-4 and TRBJ2-1, with D maybe TRBD2 (5 bases). Germline CDR1 and CDR2: SGHNT and YYREEE (reference sequence). The CDR3 length is 15 residues. The V and J ends lost 4 bases and 4 bases respectively, with 15 bases between them. The CDR3 nucleotides are TGTGCCAGCAGCCCCGGGATCTCCTCTTACAATGAGCAGTTCTTC. Its translation: CASSPGISSYNEQFF.

V gene TRBV29-1 combines with J gene TRBJ1-3; TRBD1 agrees at 8 bases. V lost 6 bases to trimming and J lost 0 bases; unmatched junction nucleotides: 4. CDR3 length: 14 residues. The germline CDR1 and CDR2 sequences are SQVTM and ANQGSEA. The CDR3 region is CSVRDRSSGNTIYF. The CDR3 DNA is TGCAGCGTCCGGGACAGGAGCTCTGGAAACACCATATATTTT.

The chain recombines TRBV7-8 with TRBJ1-5; D might be TRBD1 (6 bases). The CDR3 has 15 residues. Trimming stripped 5 bases from V and 2 bases from J, with 13 bases between. Germline loops: CDR1 SGHVS, CDR2 FQNEAQ. The CDR3 coding sequence is TGTGCCAGCAGCGGCACAGGGATCCGCAATCAGCCCCAGCATTTT. It specifies CASSGTGIRNQPQHF.